This T cell receptor beta chain was recorded in a study of blood T cell repertoires in COVID-19. On the study more broadly: Material from acute and convalescent COVID-19 was sourced from the United States, Italy and Spain. PBMCs, B-cell-depleted T cells, or T cells were the source of the cDNA or gDNA that made up the material.

In the authors' workflow: From reference gene primer amplification, estimates of nucleated cell counts were derived. TCRdb's table, derived via immunoSEQ multiplex PCR, lists solely in-frame clones and lacks some. V and J calls and clone size come straight from that table; D and trimming were deduced from the DNA. This sample has 95,000 to 150,000 clones, with approximately 70% found just once. Trimming took 3 bases from V and 8 from J; bases not matched to a gene: 5. Germline V gene data show CDR1 as SGHKS and CDR2 as YYEKEE (reference sequence). The CDR3 consists of 14 residues. The chain recombines TRBV5-5 with TRBJ2-1, with 10 bases identical to TRBD1. Sequencing used peripheral blood. The clonotype was recovered from a human donor with acute or convalescent COVID-19. The donor label of this sample is uncertain. The CDR3 DNA sequence: TGTGCCAGCAGCTCCGGGACAGGGGTGTATGAGCAGTTCTTC. Translation: CASSSGTGVYEQFF.